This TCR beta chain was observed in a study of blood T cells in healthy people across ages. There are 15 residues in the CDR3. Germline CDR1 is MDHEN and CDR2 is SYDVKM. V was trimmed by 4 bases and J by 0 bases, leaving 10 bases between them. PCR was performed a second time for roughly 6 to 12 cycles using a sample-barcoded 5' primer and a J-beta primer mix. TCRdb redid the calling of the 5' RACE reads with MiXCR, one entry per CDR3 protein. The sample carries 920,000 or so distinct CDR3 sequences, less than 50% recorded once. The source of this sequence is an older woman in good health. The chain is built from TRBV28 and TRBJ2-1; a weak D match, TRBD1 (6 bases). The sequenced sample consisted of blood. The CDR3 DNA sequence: TGTGCCAGCAGTTGGCAGGGGCTCTCCTACAATGAGCAGTTCTTC. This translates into CASSWQGLSYNEQFF.